This TCR beta chain comes out of a study of T cell repertoires and HLA-DP antigens. Study-wide points: Antigen presentation used HeLa cells, with total CD4+ cells responding.

Points on this clone: Its target is unknown.

Deep-resolution sequencing targeted under 250,000 T cell genomes in pre-culture CD4+ samples. The table came from immunoSEQ multiplex PCR; TCRdb's copy has only in-frame clones and leaves some out. In the table there are approximately 110,000 clones, over 90% of which are singletons. Sequencing was performed on CD4+ T cells from PBMCs. This receptor was identified in a woman younger than 35 in good health and CMV-seronegative.

The CDR3 DNA is TGTGCCAGCAGCCTTACAGGGGAAGAGACCCAGTACTTC. The encoded protein is CASSLTGEETQYF. This chain links TRBV28 with TRBJ2-5, with 7 bases identical to TRBD1. The CDR3 spans 13 residues. Germline lookup yields CDR1 MDHEN and CDR2 SYDVKM. V dropped 6 bases and J dropped 3; count of bases not matched to a gene: 4.